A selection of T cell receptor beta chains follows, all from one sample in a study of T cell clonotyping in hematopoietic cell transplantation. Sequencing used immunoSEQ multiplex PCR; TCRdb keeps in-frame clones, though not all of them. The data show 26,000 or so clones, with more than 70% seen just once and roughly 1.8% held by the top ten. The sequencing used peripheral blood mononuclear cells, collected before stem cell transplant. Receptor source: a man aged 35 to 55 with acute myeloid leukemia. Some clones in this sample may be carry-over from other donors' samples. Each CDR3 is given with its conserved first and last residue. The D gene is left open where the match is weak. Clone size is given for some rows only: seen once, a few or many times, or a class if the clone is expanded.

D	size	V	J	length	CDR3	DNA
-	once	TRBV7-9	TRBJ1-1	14	CASSLRARNTEAFF	TGTGCCAGCAGCTTAAGAGCGAGGAACACTGAAGCTTTCTTT
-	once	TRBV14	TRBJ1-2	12	CASSQWSAGYTF	TGTGCCAGCAGCCAGTGGTCGGCCGGCTACACCTTC
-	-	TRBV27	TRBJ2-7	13	CASSLQGSYEQYF	TGTGCCAGCAGTTTACAGGGCTCCTACGAGCAGTACTTC
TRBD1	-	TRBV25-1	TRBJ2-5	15	CASSAGGSGRETQYF	TGTGCCAGCAGCGCAGGGGGCAGCGGTAGGGAGACCCAGTACTTC
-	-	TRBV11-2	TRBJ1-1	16	CASSLNFEGRLTEAFF	TGTGCCAGCAGCTTAAATTTTGAGGGGCGCCTAACTGAAGCTTTCTTT
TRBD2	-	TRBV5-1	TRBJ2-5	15	CASSRTTSGIETQYF	TGCGCCAGCAGCCGTACGACTAGCGGGATTGAGACCCAGTACTTC
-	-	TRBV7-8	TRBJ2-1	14	CASSLTEFYNEQFF	TGTGCCAGCAGCTTAACCGAGTTCTACAATGAGCAGTTCTTC
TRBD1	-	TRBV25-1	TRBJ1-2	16	CASSEFQGVSPDGYTF	TGTGCCAGCAGTGAATTCCAGGGGGTCAGTCCGGATGGCTACACCTTC
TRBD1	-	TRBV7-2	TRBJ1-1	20	CASSLAGWMGTGGENTEAFF	TGTGCCAGCAGCTTAGCTGGGTGGATGGGGACAGGGGGGGAGAACACTGAAGCTTTCTTT
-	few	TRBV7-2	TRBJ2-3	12	CASSLEVATQYF	TGTGCCAGCAGCTTAGAAGTAGCTACGCAGTATTTT
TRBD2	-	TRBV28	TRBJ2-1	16	CASSPAGDGVRDEQFF	TGTGCCAGCAGTCCAGCGGGGGATGGGGTTAGGGATGAGCAGTTCTTC
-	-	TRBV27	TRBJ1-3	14	CASSLTRAGNTIYF	TGTGCCAGCAGTTTAACTCGGGCTGGAAACACCATATATTTT
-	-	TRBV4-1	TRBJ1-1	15	CASSQSQALNTEAFF	TGCGCCAGCAGCCAGAGCCAAGCTTTGAACACTGAAGCTTTCTTT
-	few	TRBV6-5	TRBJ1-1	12	CASSYRPGEAFF	TGTGCCAGCAGTTACCGCCCCGGTGAAGCTTTCTTT
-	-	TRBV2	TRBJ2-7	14	CASTGVRSSYEQYF	TGTGCCAGCACCGGGGTGAGGAGCTCCTACGAGCAGTACTTC
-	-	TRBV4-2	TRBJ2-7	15	CASSQDLQAIYEQYF	TGTGCCAGCAGCCAAGATCTCCAGGCGATCTACGAGCAGTACTTC
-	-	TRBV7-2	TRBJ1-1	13	CASSLVGRPEAFF	TGTGCCAGCAGCCTAGTCGGCAGACCTGAAGCTTTCTTT
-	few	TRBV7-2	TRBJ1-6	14	CASSRSSYNSPLHF	TGTGCCAGCAGCCGGAGCTCCTATAATTCACCCCTCCACTTT
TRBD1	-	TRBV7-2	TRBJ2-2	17	CASSSPGQGPSKRELFF	TGTGCCAGCAGCTCACCGGGACAGGGGCCCTCGAAAAGGGAGCTGTTTTTT
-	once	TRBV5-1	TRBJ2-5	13	CASSSGGRETQYF	TGCGCCAGCAGCTCAGGAGGGCGAGAGACCCAGTACTTC
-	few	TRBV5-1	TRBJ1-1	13	CASRLTGNTEAFF	TGCGCCAGCAGACTTACAGGGAACACTGAAGCTTTCTTT
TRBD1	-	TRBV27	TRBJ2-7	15	CASSRRTGGTYEQYF	TGTGCCAGCAGCAGAAGGACAGGGGGAACCTACGAGCAGTACTTC
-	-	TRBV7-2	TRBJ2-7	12	CASSLSGNEQYF	TGTGCCAGCAGCTTAAGTGGTAACGAGCAGTACTTC
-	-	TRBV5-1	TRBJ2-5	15	CASSGGSGYQETQYF	TGCGCCAGCAGTGGGGGGAGCGGTTACCAAGAGACCCAGTACTTC
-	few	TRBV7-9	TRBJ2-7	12	CASRRGDHEQYF	TGTGCCAGCAGGAGAGGGGACCACGAGCAGTACTTC
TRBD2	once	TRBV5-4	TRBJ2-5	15	CASSEGTSGKGTQYF	TGTGCCAGCAGCGAAGGGACTAGCGGGAAAGGGACCCAGTACTTC
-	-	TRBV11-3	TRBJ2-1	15	CASSLDNDSGPEQFF	TGTGCCAGCAGCTTAGATAACGATAGCGGCCCTGAGCAGTTCTTC
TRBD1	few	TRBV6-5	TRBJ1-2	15	CASRPPGQGNYGYTF	TGTGCCAGCCGCCCCCCGGGACAGGGCAACTATGGCTACACCTTC
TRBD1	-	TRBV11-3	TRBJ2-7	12	CASRETGAEQYF	TGTGCCAGCAGAGAGACAGGGGCCGAGCAGTACTTC
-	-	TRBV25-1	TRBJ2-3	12	CASSEVGDTQYF	TGTGCCAGCAGTGAAGTTGGAGATACGCAGTATTTT
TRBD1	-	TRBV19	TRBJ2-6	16	CASLDRAYSGANVLTF	TGTGCCAGCTTGGACAGGGCATACTCTGGGGCCAACGTCCTGACTTTC
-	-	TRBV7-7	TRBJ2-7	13	CASSFQRADEQYF	TGTGCTAGCAGCTTCCAGCGAGCAGACGAGCAGTACTTC
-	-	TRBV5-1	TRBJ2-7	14	CASSLGGNSYEQYF	TGCGCCAGCAGCTTGGGAGGGAACTCCTACGAGCAGTACTTC
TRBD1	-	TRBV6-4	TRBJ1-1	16	CASRPDRGSTGVIAFF	TGTGCCAGCCGCCCTGACAGGGGGTCTACCGGCGTGATAGCTTTCTTT
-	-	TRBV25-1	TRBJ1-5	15	CASSESRGSNQPQHF	TGTGCCAGCAGTGAATCTAGGGGTAGCAATCAGCCCCAGCATTTT
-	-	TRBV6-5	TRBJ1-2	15	CASSSAGEPGRGYTF	TGTGCCAGCAGTTCCGCAGGGGAGCCCGGTCGGGGCTACACCTTC
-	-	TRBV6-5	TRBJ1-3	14	CASSYGGLGNTIYF	TGTGCCAGCAGTTACGGGGGACTGGGGAACACCATATATTTT
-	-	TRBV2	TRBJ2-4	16	CASSLYDGLAKNIQYF	TGTGCCAGCAGTCTTTATGACGGCTTAGCCAAAAACATTCAGTACTTC
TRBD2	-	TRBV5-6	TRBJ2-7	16	CASHEVAGGRTYEQYF	TGTGCCAGTCACGAGGTAGCGGGAGGACGGACCTACGAGCAGTACTTC
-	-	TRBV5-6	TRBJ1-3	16	CASSPFSMAAGNTIYF	TGTGCCAGCAGCCCGTTTTCTATGGCAGCGGGAAACACCATATATTTT
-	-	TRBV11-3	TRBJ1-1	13	CASSFRLNTEAFF	TGTGCCAGCAGCTTTCGTTTGAACACTGAAGCTTTCTTT
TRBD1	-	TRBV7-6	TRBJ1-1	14	CASSSTGVYTEAFF	TGTGCCAGCAGCTCGACAGGGGTCTACACTGAAGCTTTCTTT
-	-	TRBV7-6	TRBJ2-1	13	CASSPFRTREQFF	TGTGCCAGCAGCCCATTTCGGACGAGGGAGCAGTTCTTC
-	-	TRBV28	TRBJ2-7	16	CASSPGLGLARYEQYF	TGTGCCAGCAGTCCAGGACTCGGGCTAGCGCGATACGAGCAGTACTTC
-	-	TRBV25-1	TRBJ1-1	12	CASSELGTEAFF	TGTGCCAGCAGTGAATTAGGCACTGAAGCTTTCTTT